This T cell receptor (beta chain) was identified during a study of PD-1 blockade in classical Hodgkin lymphoma. Study context: On a schedule of every 2 weeks, patients received nivolumab 3 mg/kg intravenously. Study outcomes and limitations: Patients with an early start, nivolumab under 1 year after ASCT, were excluded. It was reported that newly diagnosed patients had less baseline TCR diversity than healthy donors.

Sequenced by immunoSEQ multiplex PCR; TCRdb stores in-frame clones only, minus some. The table includes more than 9,500 clones, around 82% detected once. This CDR3 region has 15 residues. Trimming shortened V by 8 bases and J by 6 bases, and 20 bases separated the two germline ends. Germline loops: CDR1 MNHNS, CDR2 SASEGT. Relapse after autologous stem cell transplantation occurred in every patient, and brentuximab vedotin exposure varied. PBMCs were thawed, and CD8+ T cells were then isolated from them by magnetic negative selection. Regarding this clone: The antigen is not known.

The clonotype was recovered from a human donor with classical Hodgkin lymphoma. This chain uses TRBV6-1 with TRBJ2-1, with D perhaps TRBD2 (6 bases). The sample was CD8+ T cells from blood, taken at baseline. In DNA, the CDR3 is TGTGCCAGCGGACTACAGACAAGCTTATTCAATGAGCAGTTCTTC. Protein: CASGLQTSLFNEQFF.